This T cell receptor (beta chain) is drawn from a study of CD8+CD57+ T cells in acquired aplastic anemia. This clonotype was detected a few times. Germline V lookup: CDR1 KGHDR, CDR2 SFDVKD. This CDR3 is 16 amino acids long. The V and J ends lost 3 bases and 2 bases, in that order; junction bases with no gene match: 4. Researchers used genomic DNA as the template to profile TCR beta VDJ and CDR3. MiXCR, run by TCRdb on the reads, gives a single entry per CDR3 protein. The table has hundreds of thousands of distinct CDR3 sequences, under 80% seen once. The clonotype was recovered from a human donor in good health, serving as a control. The chain employs TRBV24-1 and TRBJ2-1; TRBD2 matches at 9 bases. The sequencing input was sorted CD4+, CD8+, or CD8+CD57+ T cells (not recorded which) from PBMCs. In DNA form, the CDR3 reads TGTGCCACCAGTGATGAGACTAGCGGTCCCTACAATGAGCAGTTCTTC. It yields the protein CATSDETSGPYNEQFF.